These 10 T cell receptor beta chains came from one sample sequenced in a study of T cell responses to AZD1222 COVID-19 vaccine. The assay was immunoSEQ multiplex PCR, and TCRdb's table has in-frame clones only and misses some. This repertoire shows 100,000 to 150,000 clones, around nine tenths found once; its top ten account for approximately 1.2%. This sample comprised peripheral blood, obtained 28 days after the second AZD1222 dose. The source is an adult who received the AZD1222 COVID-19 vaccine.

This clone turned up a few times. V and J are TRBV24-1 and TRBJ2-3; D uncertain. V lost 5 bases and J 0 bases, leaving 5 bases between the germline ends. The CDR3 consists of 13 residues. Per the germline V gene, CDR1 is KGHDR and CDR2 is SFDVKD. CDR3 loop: CATSGISTDTQYF. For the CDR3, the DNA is TGTGCCACCAGTGGAATAAGCACAGATACGCAGTATTTT.

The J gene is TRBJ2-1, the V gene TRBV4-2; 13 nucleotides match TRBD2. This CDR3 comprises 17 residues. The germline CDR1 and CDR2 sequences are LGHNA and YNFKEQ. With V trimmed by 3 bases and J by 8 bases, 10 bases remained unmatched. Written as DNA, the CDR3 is TGTGCCAGCAGCCACCTAACCGGGACTAGCGGGGTCGATGAGCAGTTCTTC. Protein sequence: CASSHLTGTSGVDEQFF.

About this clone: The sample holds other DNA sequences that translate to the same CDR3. The CDR3 DNA follows: TGTGCCAGCAGTGAGGGTGTAGGGGGGTATGGCTACACCTTC. Amino acid sequence: CASSEGVGGYGYTF. The chain recombines TRBV6-1 with TRBJ1-2; TRBD1 might be the D (6 bases). Trimming left V 3 bases short and J 5 bases short, with 13 bases between. Germline lookup yields CDR1 MNHNS and CDR2 SASEGT. The CDR3 contains 14 residues.

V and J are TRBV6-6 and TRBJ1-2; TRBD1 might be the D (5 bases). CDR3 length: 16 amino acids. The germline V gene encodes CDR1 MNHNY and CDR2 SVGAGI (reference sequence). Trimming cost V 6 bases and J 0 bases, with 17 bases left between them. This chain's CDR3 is CASRVQGSLANYGYTF. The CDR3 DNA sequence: TGTGCCAGCAGAGTCCAGGGATCCTTGGCTAACTATGGCTACACCTTC.

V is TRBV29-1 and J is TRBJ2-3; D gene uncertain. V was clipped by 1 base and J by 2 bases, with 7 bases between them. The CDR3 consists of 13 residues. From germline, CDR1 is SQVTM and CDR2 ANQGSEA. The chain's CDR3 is CSVEGGSTDTQYF. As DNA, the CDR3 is TGCAGCGTTGAAGGCGGATCCACAGATACGCAGTATTTT.

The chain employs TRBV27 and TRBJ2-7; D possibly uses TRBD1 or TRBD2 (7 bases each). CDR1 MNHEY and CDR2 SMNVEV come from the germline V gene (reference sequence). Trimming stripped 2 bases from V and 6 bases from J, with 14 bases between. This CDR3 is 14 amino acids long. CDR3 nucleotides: TGTGCCAGCAGTTTAGGAGACAGGGAGGGCGAGCAGTACTTC. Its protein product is CASSLGDREGEQYF.

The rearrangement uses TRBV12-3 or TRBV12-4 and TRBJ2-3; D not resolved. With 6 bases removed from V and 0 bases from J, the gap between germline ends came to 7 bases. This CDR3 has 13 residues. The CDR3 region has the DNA TGTGCCAGCAGGTCGACTAGCACAGATACGCAGTATTTT. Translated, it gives CASRSTSTDTQYF.

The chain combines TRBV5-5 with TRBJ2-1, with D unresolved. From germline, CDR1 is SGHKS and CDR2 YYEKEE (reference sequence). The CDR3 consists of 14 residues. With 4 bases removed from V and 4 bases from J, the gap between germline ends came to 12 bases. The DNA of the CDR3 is TGTGCCAGCAGCCCCAGCGCAGCTTACAATGAGCAGTTCTTC. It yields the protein CASSPSAAYNEQFF.

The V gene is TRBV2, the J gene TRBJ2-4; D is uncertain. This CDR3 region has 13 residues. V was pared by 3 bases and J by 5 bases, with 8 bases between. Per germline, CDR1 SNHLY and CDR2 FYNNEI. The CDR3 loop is CASSEESQNIQYF. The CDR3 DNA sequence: TGTGCCAGCAGTGAGGAGTCCCAAAACATTCAGTACTTC.

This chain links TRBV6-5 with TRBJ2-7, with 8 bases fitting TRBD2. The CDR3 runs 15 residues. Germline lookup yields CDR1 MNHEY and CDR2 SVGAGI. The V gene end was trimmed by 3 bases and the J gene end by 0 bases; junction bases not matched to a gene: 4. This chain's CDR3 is CASSYGGLGSYEQYF. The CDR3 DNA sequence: TGTGCCAGCAGTTATGGGGGACTAGGCTCCTACGAGCAGTACTTC.